This TCR beta chain was retrieved from a study of blood T cell repertoires in COVID-19. Across the study: Acute and convalescent COVID-19 samples came from the United States, Italy and Spain. In each case, the material was cDNA or gDNA derived from T cells, B-cell-depleted T cells, or PBMCs.

The V gene lost 2 bases and the J gene lost 7 bases, with 14 bases spanning the gap. Germline lookup yields CDR1 MNHEY and CDR2 SVGAGI. The CDR3 spans 14 residues. In the original workflow: Reference gene primers were amplified, and this amplification served to estimate nucleated cell counts. Using immunoSEQ multiplex PCR, the repertoire was profiled, and TCRdb retains in-frame clones only, with some absent. V, J and clone size reflect that table, while D and trimming were determined from the DNA. The table shows about 200,000 clones, with 75% to 90% occurring only once. This chain links TRBV6-5 with TRBJ1-2; perhaps TRBD1 as D (5 bases). The receptor comes from a man aged 30-40 years who had recovered from COVID-19. Material for sequencing was peripheral blood. The CDR3 protein is CASSYVAGRAGYTF. CDR3 nucleotide sequence: TGTGCCAGCAGTTACGTGGCAGGGAGGGCTGGCTACACCTTC.